The next 8 T cell receptor beta chains were all read from a single sample in a study of blood T cell repertoires in COVID-19. Assay used: immunoSEQ multiplex PCR; TCRdb lists only in-frame clones, some missing. This table holds approximately 190,000 clones, just under 85% found once. Specimen: peripheral blood. The receptor set was obtained from a human donor with acute or convalescent COVID-19. The donor label of this sample is uncertain.

This clone was observed a few times. V usage is TRBV18 and J usage is TRBJ2-7; 12 bases fit TRBD2. The germline CDR1 and CDR2 sequences are KGHSH and LQKENI. The CDR3 loop spans 15 amino acids. With V trimmed by 3 bases and J by 1 base, 1 base remained unmatched. The CDR3 reads CASSPTSGRSYEQYF. CDR3 nucleotides: TGTGCCAGCTCACCGACTAGCGGGAGATCCTACGAGCAGTACTTC.

V and J are TRBV10-3 and TRBJ2-1, with 9 nucleotides matching TRBD2. CDR1 is ENHRY and CDR2 is SYGVKD in the germline V gene. V trimming: 10 bases; J trimming: 5 bases; junction bases outside the gene matches: 6. This CDR3 region has 13 residues. CDR3 sequence: CATGGLADNEQFF. The CDR3, as DNA: TGTGCCACCGGGGGACTAGCCGACAATGAGCAGTTCTTC.

This rearrangement joins TRBV28 to TRBJ2-1; D ambiguous. The germline CDR1 and CDR2 sequences are MDHEN and SYDVKM. This CDR3 contains 16 residues. Trimming pared 6 bases from V and 9 bases from J, leaving 24 bases between. The CDR3 protein is CASSLPLGTGVSEQFF. CDR3 nucleotides: TGTGCCAGCAGCCTACCTTTGGGCACCGGTGTCAGTGAGCAGTTCTTC.

V and J are TRBV27 and TRBJ2-1, with TRBD2 identical over 11 bases. From germline, CDR1 is MNHEY and CDR2 SMNVEV (reference sequence). Unmatched junction bases numbered 5, after V lost 0 bases and J lost 4 bases. This CDR3 has 17 amino acids. The CDR3 region is CASSLSTGTSGYNEQFF. The DNA of the CDR3 is TGTGCCAGCAGTTTATCGACCGGGACTAGCGGATACAATGAGCAGTTCTTC.

The V call is TRBV28, the J call TRBJ1-4; the D gene is possibly TRBD1 (6 bases). V lost 1 base, J lost 4 bases, and 10 bases lay in between. Germline V CDR1 and CDR2: MDHEN, SYDVKM. The CDR3 covers 15 residues. CDR3 sequence: CASSLLTGLNEKLFF. The CDR3 region has the DNA TGTGCCAGCAGTTTATTGACAGGTCTTAATGAAAAACTGTTTTTT.

The gene calls are TRBV18 and TRBJ1-1; 10 bases match TRBD1. With 3 bases clipped from V and 6 bases from J, the junction kept 7 bases outside the gene matches. CDR1 KGHSH and CDR2 LQKENI come from the germline V gene. The CDR3 is 15 residues long. DNA for the CDR3: TGTGCCAGCTCACCCGTGACAGGGGGCGCGGCTGAAGCTTTCTTT. It codes for CASSPVTGGAAEAFF.

This clone was seen once. This CDR3 is CASSWALASSTDTQYF. CDR3 coding DNA: TGCGCCAGCAGCTGGGCGTTGGCTTCTAGCACAGATACGCAGTATTTT. V is TRBV5-1 and J is TRBJ2-3; D is unresolved. CDR3 length equals 16 residues. From germline, CDR1 is SGHRS and CDR2 YFSETQ. The V and J ends lost 3 bases and 0 bases respectively, with 14 bases between them. Using reference TRBV5-1 and TRBJ2-3 for the parts outside the CDR3, the full variable domain is KAGVTQTPRYLIKTRGQQVTLSCSPISGHRSVSWYQQTPGQGLQFLFEYFSETQRNKGNFPGRFSGRQFSNSRSEMNVSTLELGDSALYLCASSWALASSTDTQYFGPGTRLTVL.

In nucleotides, the CDR3 is TGTGCCAGCAGTGAAGATCGGGGAGGATACAATGAGCAGTTCTTC. It yields the protein CASSEDRGGYNEQFF. V is TRBV2 and J is TRBJ2-1; D is perhaps TRBD2 (6 bases). This CDR3 region has 15 residues. The germline V gene has CDR1 SNHLY and CDR2 FYNNEI. The ends were cut back, 1 base at V and 4 bases at J, with 11 bases in the middle.